The 20 T cell receptor beta chains in this list originate from one sample, sequenced in a study of T cell responses to AZD1222 COVID-19 vaccine. Sequencing was performed with immunoSEQ multiplex PCR; in TCRdb, only in-frame clones are kept and a portion is missing. The sample lists about 130,000 clones; roughly 82% were seen once. The material sequenced was peripheral blood, taken on day 0 of AZD1222 vaccination. The receptors here all came from an adult in good health.

The genes are TRBV2 and TRBJ1-1, with a possible D match to TRBD1 (6 bases). Trimming removed 8 bases from V and 4 bases from J, with 17 bases in between. Germline V gene lookup returns CDR1 SNHLY and CDR2 FYNNEI. The CDR3 sequence is 14 residues long. The CDR3 DNA is TGTGCCAGCTTACTCCAGGGGAAGAGCACTGAAGCTTTCTTT. As protein: CASLLQGKSTEAFF.

The V call is TRBV10-3, the J call TRBJ2-7; D possibly uses TRBD1 or TRBD2 (6 bases each). CDR1 is ENHRY and CDR2 is SYGVKD in the germline V gene. V lost 6 bases to trimming and J lost 0 bases, with 12 bases between them. The CDR3 runs to 14 residues. CDR3 in amino acids: CAIRLQGLSYEQYF. CDR3 sequence (DNA): TGTGCCATCAGATTACAGGGACTCTCCTACGAGCAGTACTTC.

V gene TRBV6-5 combines with J gene TRBJ1-5, with unresolved D. The V gene's germline CDR1 is MNHEY and CDR2 SVGAGI. The CDR3 has 12 amino acids. V lost 2 bases to trimming and J lost 6 bases, with 5 bases between them. CDR3 sequence reads: CASSYPSQPQHF. CDR3 bases: TGTGCCAGCAGTTACCCGAGTCAGCCCCAGCATTTT.

This clone was seen only once. The genes are TRBV3-1 (or the pseudogene TRBV3-2) and TRBJ1-5; D might be TRBD1 (6 bases). V lost 6 bases, J lost 7 bases, and 16 bases lay in between. Looked up from germline, CDR1 is LGHDT and CDR2 is YNNKEL (reference sequence). The CDR3 runs to 14 residues. The CDR3 reads CASRKQGPGQPQHF. CDR3 in DNA: TGTGCCAGCAGAAAACAGGGCCCGGGACAGCCCCAGCATTTT.

This clone showed up just a few times. The chain carries TRBV19 and TRBJ2-1; tentative D call: TRBD2 (6 bases). The CDR3 consists of 14 residues. Trimming removed 5 bases from V and 10 bases from J, with 18 bases in between. Germline loops: CDR1 LNHDA, CDR2 SQIVND (reference sequence). The CDR3 here is CASSHTGTLGEQFF. DNA of the CDR3: TGTGCCAGTAGTCACACTGGGACTCTCGGAGAGCAGTTCTTC.

Only a few counts were recorded for this clone. The V call is TRBV19, the J call TRBJ2-1; 8 positions agree with TRBD1. From germline, CDR1 is LNHDA and CDR2 SQIVND (reference sequence). J lost 6 bases, V lost 3 bases, and 10 bases had no gene match. The CDR3 extends over 16 amino acids. Written as DNA, the CDR3 is TGTGCCAGTAGTATTTCAGCAGGACAGGGCCTCAATGAGCAGTTCTTC. It encodes CASSISAGQGLNEQFF.

The chain is built from TRBV6-5 and TRBJ1-1; D may be TRBD1 (5 bases). The CDR3 is 15 amino acids. Germline CDR1 is MNHEY and CDR2 is SVGAGI. V lost 7 bases and J 0 bases, leaving 15 bases between the germline ends. Here the CDR3 reads CASIGTDSLNTEAFF. The DNA of the CDR3 is TGTGCCAGCATAGGGACCGATTCTTTGAACACTGAAGCTTTCTTT.

This clone has only a few counts. J is TRBJ1-5 and V is TRBV19; possible D gene TRBD1, 6 bases. Germline CDR1 is LNHDA and CDR2 is SQIVND (reference sequence). V lost 7 bases, J lost 6 bases, and 22 bases lay in between. The CDR3 length is 16 residues. The CDR3 spells CASNTSGRGRGQPQHF. Written as DNA, the CDR3 is TGTGCCAGTAATACGAGCGGCAGGGGTCGAGGTCAGCCCCAGCATTTT. The whole variable domain, remainder taken from reference TRBV19 and TRBJ1-5, is DGGITQSPKYLFRKEGQNVTLSCEQNLNHDAMYWYRQDPGQGLRLIYYSQIVNDFQKGDIAEGYSVSREKKESFPLTVTSAQKNPTAFYLCASNTSGRGRGQPQHFGDGTRLSIL.

This rearrangement joins TRBV28 to TRBJ1-5, with 7 bases matching TRBD1. Germline V gene lookup returns CDR1 MDHEN and CDR2 SYDVKM. This CDR3 is built from 16 residues. V shed 6 bases and J 3 bases; nucleotides not matched to a gene: 11. The CDR3 nucleotides read TGTGCCAGCAGCACAGGGGTACCCCCAAACAATCAGCCCCAGCATTTT. Amino acids: CASSTGVPPNNQPQHF.

The chain couples TRBV30 to TRBJ1-6; no clear D gene. The V end lost 5 bases, the J end lost 9 bases, and 11 bases lay between the germline ends. CDR1 is GTSNPN, CDR2 SVGIG, per germline (reference sequence). This CDR3 has 12 residues. In DNA, the CDR3 is TGTGCCTGGGGGCGGGCCTCTTCACCCCTCCACTTT. Translated, it gives CAWGRASSPLHF.

The chain carries TRBV2 and TRBJ1-5; D call uncertain. Trimming left V 6 bases short and J 3 bases short, with 12 bases between. CDR1 and CDR2 (germline): SNHLY, FYNNEI. The CDR3 loop spans 14 amino acids. The CDR3 DNA follows: TGTGCCAGCAGCCCCGGAGGGTCCAATCAGCCCCAGCATTTT. Translating gives CASSPGGSNQPQHF.

The chain couples TRBV30 to TRBJ2-7; 8 nucleotides line up with TRBD2. The CDR3 length is 12 residues. V gave up 3 bases and J gave up 2 bases; unmatched junction bases: 0. CDR1 is GTSNPN and CDR2 is SVGIG in the germline V gene (reference sequence). CDR3 sequence: CAWSGGAYEQYF. In nucleotides, the CDR3 is TGTGCCTGGAGCGGGGGGGCCTACGAGCAGTACTTC.

The chain couples TRBV28 to TRBJ1-5; weak D call: TRBD1 (6 bases). This CDR3 has 17 residues. V gave up 3 bases and J gave up 0 bases, with 15 bases separating them. Germline loops: CDR1 MDHEN, CDR2 SYDVKM. The CDR3 coding sequence is TGTGCCAGCAGTTTTCAGGGGAAGGGTTATAGCAATCAGCCCCAGCATTTT. It translates to CASSFQGKGYSNQPQHF.

This chain joins TRBV5-1 and TRBJ2-1, with 11 positions matching TRBD1. The CDR3 has 16 residues. With 4 bases clipped from V and 3 bases from J, the junction kept 6 bases outside the gene matches. Germline assignment: CDR1 SGHRS and CDR2 YFSETQ. For the CDR3, the DNA is TGCGCCAGCAGCCTGGACAGGGGGCAGTTCTACAATGAGCAGTTCTTC. Translated, it gives CASSLDRGQFYNEQFF. The whole variable domain, filled in from reference TRBV5-1 and TRBJ2-1, reads KAGVTQTPRYLIKTRGQQVTLSCSPISGHRSVSWYQQTPGQGLQFLFEYFSETQRNKGNFPGRFSGRQFSNSRSEMNVSTLELGDSALYLCASSLDRGQFYNEQFFGPGTRLTVL.

This chain connects TRBV9 to TRBJ1-6; no reliable D call. The CDR3 extends over 15 amino acids. Trimming took off 3 bases at V and 5 bases at J, with 12 bases between the two ends. Germline CDR1 is SGDLS and CDR2 is YYNGEE. This CDR3 is CASSEGRQNNSPLHF. In nucleotides, the CDR3 is TGTGCCAGCAGCGAGGGCCGTCAGAATAATTCACCCCTCCACTTT.

The chain recombines TRBV6-1 with TRBJ1-5; D perhaps matches TRBD1 (6 bases). This CDR3 is built from 20 residues. V dropped 2 bases and J dropped 5 bases, with 28 bases sitting between them. Germline V gene sequence: CDR1 MNHNS, CDR2 SASEGT. The CDR3 is CASSEIRGANTILDYQPQHF. In DNA, the CDR3 is TGTGCCAGCAGTGAAATTCGGGGGGCGAATACGATATTAGACTATCAGCCCCAGCATTTT.

The count of this clone is one. The V gene is TRBV29-1, the J gene TRBJ2-7; 8 nucleotides align to TRBD1. The CDR3 totals 12 residues. With V trimmed by 5 bases and J by 4 bases, 4 bases remained unmatched. CDR1 and CDR2 from the germline V gene are SQVTM and ANQGSEA. CDR3 residues: CSVQQGAYEQYF. In nucleotides, the CDR3 is TGCAGCGTTCAGCAGGGGGCTTACGAGCAGTACTTC.

This clone has just a few counts. The rearrangement links TRBV19 to TRBJ2-2; TRBD1 aligns across 7 bases. Germline V gene lookup returns CDR1 LNHDA and CDR2 SQIVND (reference sequence). The trim removed 4 bases at V and 1 base at J, leaving 6 bases unmatched. The CDR3 has 16 residues. The DNA of the CDR3 is TGTGCCAGTAGTAAGGGGGCAGGGGTGAACACCGGGGAGCTGTTTTTT. Translation: CASSKGAGVNTGELFF.

The chain links TRBV28 to TRBJ1-1; D is undetermined. The V gene's germline CDR1 is MDHEN and CDR2 SYDVKM. With 7 bases removed from V and 1 base from J, the gap between germline ends came to 13 bases. The CDR3 extends over 14 amino acids. This CDR3 is CASITPLWNTEAFF. The CDR3 coding sequence is TGTGCCAGCATTACCCCCCTTTGGAACACTGAAGCTTTCTTT.

The gene calls are TRBV6-5 and TRBJ1-4; TRBD1 is a possible D gene (5 bases). The CDR3 is made up of 14 amino acids. The germline V gene has CDR1 MNHEY and CDR2 SVGAGI. The ends were cut back, 5 bases at V and 11 bases at J, with 18 bases in the middle. The CDR3 sequence: CASSPGGSIEKLFF. The CDR3, as DNA: TGTGCCAGCAGTCCCGGGGGATCCATAGAGAAACTGTTTTTT.